This T cell receptor beta chain was retrieved from a study of OX40 agonist ivuxolimab in advanced cancers. Clones were read by immunoSEQ multiplex PCR, and TCRdb kept only the in-frame ones, dropping some. The sample contains tens of thousands of clones, over 75% of which appear only once. CDR3 size: 15 residues. V was cut by 0 bases and J by 4 bases, with 11 bases left in between. Germline V gene sequence: CDR1 SGHKS, CDR2 YYEKEE (reference sequence). To note about this clone: This sample includes further DNA sequences coding for the same CDR3.

The sequence came from an adult with an advanced solid tumor such as melanoma, head and neck, liver or kidney cancer. Here the sequenced sample was CD4+ or CD8+ T cells sorted from blood, taken in a trial of the OX40 agonist ivuxolimab. This chain joins TRBV5-5 and TRBJ1-5, with D possibly TRBD1 on 6 matching bases. The CDR3 sequence: CASSLDLGGNQPQHF. The CDR3 DNA follows: TGTGCCAGCAGCTTGGATTTAGGGGGGAATCAGCCCCAGCATTTT. Variable domain in full (rest from reference TRBV5-5 and TRBJ1-5): DAGVTQSPTHLIKTRGQQVTLRCSPISGHKSVSWYQQVLGQGPQFIFQYYEKEERGRGNFPDRFSARQFPNYSSELNVNALLLGDSALYLCASSLDLGGNQPQHFGDGTRLSIL.